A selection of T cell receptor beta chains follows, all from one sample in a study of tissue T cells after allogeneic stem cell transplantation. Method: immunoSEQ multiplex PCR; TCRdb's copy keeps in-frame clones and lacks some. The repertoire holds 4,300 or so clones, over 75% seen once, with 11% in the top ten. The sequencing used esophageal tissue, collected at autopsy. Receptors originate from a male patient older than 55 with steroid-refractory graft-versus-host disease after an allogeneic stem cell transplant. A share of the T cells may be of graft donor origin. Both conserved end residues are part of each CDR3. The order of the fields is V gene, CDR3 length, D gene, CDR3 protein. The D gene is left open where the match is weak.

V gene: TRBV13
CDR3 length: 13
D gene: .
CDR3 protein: CASSSDSYNEQFF

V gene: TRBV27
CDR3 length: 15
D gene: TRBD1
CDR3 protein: CASSLRGLYNSPLHF

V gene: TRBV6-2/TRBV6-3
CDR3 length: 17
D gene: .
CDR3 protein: CASSYFVGGVYQETQYF

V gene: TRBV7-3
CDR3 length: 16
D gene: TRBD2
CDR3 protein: CASSTLAGGQTGELFF

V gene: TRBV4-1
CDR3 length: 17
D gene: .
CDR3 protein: CASSLLRAPSSYNEQFF

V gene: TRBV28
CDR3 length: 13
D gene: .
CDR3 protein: CASSFRYPTEAFF

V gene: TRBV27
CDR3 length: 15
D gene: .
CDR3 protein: CASRLTRGRGETQYF

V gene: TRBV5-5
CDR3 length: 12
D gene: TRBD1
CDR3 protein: CASRPTGVGYTF

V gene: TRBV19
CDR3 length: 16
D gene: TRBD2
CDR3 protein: CASSVTSGGDTGELFF

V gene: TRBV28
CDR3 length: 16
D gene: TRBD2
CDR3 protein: CASSYPRGEKYNEQFF

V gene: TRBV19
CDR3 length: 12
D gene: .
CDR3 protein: CASSIGSTEAFF

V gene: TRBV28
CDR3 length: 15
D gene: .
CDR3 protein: CASSFGGSSNYGYTF

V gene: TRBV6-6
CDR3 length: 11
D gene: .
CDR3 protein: CASGPLVEQYF

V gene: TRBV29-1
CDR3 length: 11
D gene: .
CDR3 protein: CSVEIGPGYTF

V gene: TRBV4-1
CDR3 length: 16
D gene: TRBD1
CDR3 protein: CASSQIDRDPYNEQFF

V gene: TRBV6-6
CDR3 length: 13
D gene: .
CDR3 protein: CASSYSGSGDAFF

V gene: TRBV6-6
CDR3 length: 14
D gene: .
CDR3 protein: CASSYIGGGTEAFF

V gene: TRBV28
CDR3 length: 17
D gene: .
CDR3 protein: CASSLGARLYSNQPQHF

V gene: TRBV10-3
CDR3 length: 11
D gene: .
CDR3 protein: CAISGGGPLHF

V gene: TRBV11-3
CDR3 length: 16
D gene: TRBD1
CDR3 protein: CASSPGQARGGTEAFF

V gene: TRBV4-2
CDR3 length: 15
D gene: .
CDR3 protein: CASSSLAGMNTEAFF

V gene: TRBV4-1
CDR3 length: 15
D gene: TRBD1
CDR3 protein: CASSQTRQGGQPQHF

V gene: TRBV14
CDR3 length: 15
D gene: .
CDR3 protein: CASSKMGGYEDTQYF

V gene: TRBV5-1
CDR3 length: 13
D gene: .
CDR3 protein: CASSDRQTYEQYF

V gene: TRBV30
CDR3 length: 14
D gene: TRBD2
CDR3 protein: CACGLAGGTDTQYF

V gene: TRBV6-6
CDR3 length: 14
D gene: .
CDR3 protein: CASSYQTGLYEQYF

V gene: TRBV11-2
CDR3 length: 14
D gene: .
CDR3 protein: CASSSGARTGELFF

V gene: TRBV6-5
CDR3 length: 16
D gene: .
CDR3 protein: CASSYQPGSIYNEQFF

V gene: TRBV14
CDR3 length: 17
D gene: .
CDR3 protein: CASSQGSRTPRQEKLFF

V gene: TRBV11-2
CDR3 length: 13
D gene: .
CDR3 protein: CASSSTNIYEQYF